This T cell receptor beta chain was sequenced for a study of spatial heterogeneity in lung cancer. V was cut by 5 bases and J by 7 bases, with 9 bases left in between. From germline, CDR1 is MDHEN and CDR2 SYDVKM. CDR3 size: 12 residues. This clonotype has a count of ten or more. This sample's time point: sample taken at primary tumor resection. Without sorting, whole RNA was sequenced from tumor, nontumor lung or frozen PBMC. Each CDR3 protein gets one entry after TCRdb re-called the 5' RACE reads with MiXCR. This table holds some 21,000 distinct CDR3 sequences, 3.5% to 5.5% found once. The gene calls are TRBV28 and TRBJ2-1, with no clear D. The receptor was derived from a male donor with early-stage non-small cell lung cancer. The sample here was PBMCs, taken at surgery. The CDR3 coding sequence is TGTGCCAGCAGTCCTCCCGGGAATGAGCAGTTCTTC. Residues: CASSPPGNEQFF.